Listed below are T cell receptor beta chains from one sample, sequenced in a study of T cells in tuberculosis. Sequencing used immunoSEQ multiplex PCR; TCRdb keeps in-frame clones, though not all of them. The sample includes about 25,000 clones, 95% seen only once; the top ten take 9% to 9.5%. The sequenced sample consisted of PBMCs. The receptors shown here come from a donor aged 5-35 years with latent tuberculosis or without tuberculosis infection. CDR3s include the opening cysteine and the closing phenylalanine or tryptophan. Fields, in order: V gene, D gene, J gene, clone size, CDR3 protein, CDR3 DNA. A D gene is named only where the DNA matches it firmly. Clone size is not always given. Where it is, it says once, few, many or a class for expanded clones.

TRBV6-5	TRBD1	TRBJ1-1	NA	CASSAGTGKAFF	TGTGCCAGCAGCGCCGGGACAGGCAAAGCTTTCTTT
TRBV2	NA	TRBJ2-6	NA	CASSEFTGAGANVLTF	TGTGCCAGCAGTGAATTCACCGGGGCTGGGGCCAACGTCCTGACTTTC
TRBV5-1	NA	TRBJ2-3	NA	CASRFGADTQYF	TGCGCCAGCAGGTTCGGAGCAGATACGCAGTATTTT
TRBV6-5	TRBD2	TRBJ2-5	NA	CASSWASGETETQYF	TGTGCCAGCAGTTGGGCCAGCGGGGAAACAGAGACCCAGTACTTC
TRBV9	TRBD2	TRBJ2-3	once	CASSPRGTSGTDTQYF	TGTGCCAGCAGCCCTAGGGGGACTAGCGGCACAGATACGCAGTATTTT
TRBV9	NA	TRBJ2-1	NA	CASSPLDNEQFF	TGTGCCAGCAGCCCCCTAGACAATGAGCAGTTCTTC
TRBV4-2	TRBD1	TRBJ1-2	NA	CASSQVTGRYTF	TGTGCCAGCAGCCAAGTGACAGGGAGATACACCTTC
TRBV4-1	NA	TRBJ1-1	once	CASSQGPGRYTEAFF	TGCGCCAGCAGCCAAGGCCCAGGGAGGTACACTGAAGCTTTCTTT
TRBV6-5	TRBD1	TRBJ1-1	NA	CASTPGGQAEAFF	TGTGCCAGCACCCCAGGGGGGCAAGCTGAAGCTTTCTTT
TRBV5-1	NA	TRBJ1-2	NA	CASSLGNRVDYGYTF	TGCGCCAGCAGCTTGGGGAACAGGGTTGACTATGGCTACACCTTC
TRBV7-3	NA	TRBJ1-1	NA	CASSSPGYTEAFF	TGTGCCAGCAGCTCGCCGGGGTACACTGAAGCTTTCTTT
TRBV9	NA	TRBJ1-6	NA	CASSVEVDGKNSPLHF	TGTGCCAGCAGCGTAGAGGTCGACGGGAAGAATTCACCCCTCCACTTT
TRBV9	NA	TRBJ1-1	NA	CASSAGGAEAFF	TGTGCCAGCAGCGCGGGGGGTGCCGAAGCTTTCTTT
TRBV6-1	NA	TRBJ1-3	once	CASSESYSGNTIYF	TGTGCCAGCAGTGAAAGCTATTCCGGAAACACCATATATTTT
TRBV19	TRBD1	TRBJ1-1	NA	CASSIRRGQGWATEAFF	TGTGCCAGTAGTATAAGACGGGGACAGGGGTGGGCCACTGAAGCTTTCTTT
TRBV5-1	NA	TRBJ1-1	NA	CASSLEQFRTEAFF	TGCGCCAGCAGCTTGGAACAGTTTAGGACTGAAGCTTTCTTT
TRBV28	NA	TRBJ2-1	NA	CASSAGVVKQFF	TGTGCCAGCAGTGCCGGAGTCGTCAAGCAGTTCTTC
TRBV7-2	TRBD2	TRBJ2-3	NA	CASSFFSAGRTDTQYF	TGTGCCAGCAGCTTTTTCTCAGCGGGGCGAACAGATACGCAGTATTTT
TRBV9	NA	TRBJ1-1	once	CASSVLEYTEAFF	TGTGCCAGCAGCGTATTGGAGTACACTGAAGCTTTCTTT
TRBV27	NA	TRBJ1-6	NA	CASRPRGVNSNSPLHF	TGTGCCAGCAGGCCGCGGGGGGTCAATAGTAATTCACCCCTCCACTTT
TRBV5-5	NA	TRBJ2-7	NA	CASSLGPEDREQYF	TGTGCCAGCAGCTTGGGCCCGGAGGATCGCGAGCAGTACTTC
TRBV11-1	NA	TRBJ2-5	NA	CASSRDLLETQYF	TGTGCCAGCAGCCGGGACTTACTGGAGACCCAGTACTTC
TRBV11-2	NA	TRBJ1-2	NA	CASSLVRQLDGYTF	TGTGCCAGCAGCTTAGTGCGACAGTTAGATGGCTACACCTTC
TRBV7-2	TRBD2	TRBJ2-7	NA	CASSFRPGGSDEQYF	TGTGCCAGCAGCTTTAGGCCGGGGGGGAGCGACGAGCAGTACTTC
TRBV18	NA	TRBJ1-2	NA	CASSPDLGGGYTF	TGTGCCAGCTCACCTGATCTGGGAGGTGGCTACACCTTC
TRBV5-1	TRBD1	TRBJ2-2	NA	CASSLVGQGARATGELFF	TGCGCCAGCAGCTTGGTTGGGCAGGGGGCGCGGGCCACCGGGGAGCTGTTTTTT
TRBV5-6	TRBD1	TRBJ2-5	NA	CASSFLSGGQETQYF	TGTGCCAGCAGCTTTCTGTCAGGGGGTCAAGAGACCCAGTACTTC
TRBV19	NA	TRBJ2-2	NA	CASSIRGAGELFF	TGTGCCAGTAGTATCAGGGGTGCCGGGGAGCTGTTTTTT
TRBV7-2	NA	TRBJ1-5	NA	CASSLMGGGQPQHF	TGTGCCAGCAGCTTAATGGGGGGAGGGCAGCCCCAGCATTTT
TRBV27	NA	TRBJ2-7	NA	CASSFGGNYEQYF	TGTGCCAGCAGTTTCGGCGGCAACTACGAGCAGTACTTC
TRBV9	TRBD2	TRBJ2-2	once	CASSVVPSGDLGTGELFF	TGTGCCAGCAGCGTAGTTCCTAGCGGGGACCTGGGGACCGGGGAGCTGTTTTTT
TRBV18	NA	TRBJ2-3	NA	CASAGGGRDTQYF	TGTGCCAGCGCAGGCGGGGGCCGGGATACGCAGTATTTT
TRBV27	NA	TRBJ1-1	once	CASSLRGRGDTEAFF	TGTGCCAGCAGTTTAAGGGGACGGGGGGACACTGAAGCTTTCTTT
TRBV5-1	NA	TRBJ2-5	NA	CASRAQETQYF	TGCGCCAGCAGGGCCCAAGAGACCCAGTACTTC
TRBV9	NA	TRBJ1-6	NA	CASSPEEGSPLHF	TGTGCCAGCAGCCCAGAGGAGGGTTCACCCCTCCACTTT
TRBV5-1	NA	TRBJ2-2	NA	CASSFRVGNTGELFF	TGCGCCAGCAGCTTCAGGGTAGGGAACACCGGGGAGCTGTTTTTT
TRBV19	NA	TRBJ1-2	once	CASIQPSSGDGYTF	TGTGCCAGTATCCAACCCTCCTCAGGCGATGGCTACACCTTC